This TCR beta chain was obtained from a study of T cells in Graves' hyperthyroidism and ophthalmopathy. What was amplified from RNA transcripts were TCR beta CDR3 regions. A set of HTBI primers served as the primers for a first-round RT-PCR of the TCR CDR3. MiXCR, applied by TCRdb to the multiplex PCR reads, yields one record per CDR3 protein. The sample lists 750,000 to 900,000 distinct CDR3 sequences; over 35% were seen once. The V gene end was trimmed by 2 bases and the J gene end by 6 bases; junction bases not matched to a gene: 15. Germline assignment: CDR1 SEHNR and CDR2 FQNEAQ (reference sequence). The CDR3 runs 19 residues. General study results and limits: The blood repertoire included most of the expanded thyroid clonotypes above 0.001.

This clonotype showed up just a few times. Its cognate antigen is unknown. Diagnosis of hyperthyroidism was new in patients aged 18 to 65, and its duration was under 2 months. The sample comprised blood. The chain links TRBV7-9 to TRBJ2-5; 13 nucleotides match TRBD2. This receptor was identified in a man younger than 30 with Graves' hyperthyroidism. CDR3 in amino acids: CASSLPLFRRTSGGKTQYF. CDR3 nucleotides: TGTGCCAGCAGCTTACCGTTATTCAGGCGGACTAGCGGGGGCAAGACCCAGTACTTC.